This T cell receptor (beta chain) was sequenced for a study of blood T cells in healthy people across ages. Points on this clonotype: What it binds is unknown.

For the second PCR, which ran for 7 to 11 cycles, a sample-barcoded 5' primer and a J-beta primer mix were used. MiXCR, run by TCRdb on the 5' RACE reads, gives a single entry per CDR3 protein. Altogether 660,000 or so distinct CDR3 sequences are present, 58% being singletons, with the ten largest covering approximately 40%. Whole-study findings and limits: Donor CMV status, an unknown factor, possibly confounded changes in expanded clonotypes.

The sequenced material came from blood. The clonotype was recovered from a man in his 60s in good health.

The CDR3 spells CASTKDRGRDTQYF. The CDR3 DNA sequence: TGTGCCTCCACGAAGGACAGGGGGCGAGATACGCAGTATTTT. This chain connects TRBV9 to TRBJ2-3; 11 bases line up with TRBD1. The CDR3 covers 14 residues. Germline loops: CDR1 SGDLS, CDR2 YYNGEE. The junction had 9 bases not matched to a gene; V was cut back by 10 bases and J by 5 bases.